This T cell receptor (beta chain) was obtained from a study of T cells in Graves' hyperthyroidism and ophthalmopathy. The V gene end was trimmed by 5 bases and the J gene end by 7 bases; junction bases not matched to a gene: 21. The CDR3 length is 18 residues. CDR1 SGHVS and CDR2 FNYEAQ come from the germline V gene. RNA transcripts gave rise to amplified TCR beta CDR3 regions. The HTBI primer set drove a first-round RT-PCR of the TCR CDR3. TCRdb ran MiXCR on the multiplex PCR reads and lists one entry per CDR3 protein. The sample shows more than 75,000 distinct CDR3 sequences, 51% of them seen only once.

The TCR sequence derives from a woman aged 40-49 years with Graves' hyperthyroidism. V is TRBV7-6 and J is TRBJ2-5; 8 positions agree with TRBD1. Sequenced: blood. This CDR3 is CASSLGQGNTGEMMTQYF. In nucleotides, the CDR3 is TGTGCCAGCAGCCTCGGACAGGGCAACACCGGGGAGATGATGACCCAGTACTTC.